Presented here are 23 T cell receptor beta chains from one specimen sequenced in a study of identical twins. TCRdb redid the calling of the 5' RACE reads with MiXCR, one entry per CDR3 protein. This sample carries about 700,000 distinct CDR3 sequences, around 6.1% of them seen once, and the ten largest clones take around 1.7%. Sample: naive T cells sorted from blood. The receptors were gathered from a man aged 18 to 30 in good health.

Many counts were recorded for this clonotype. The gene calls are TRBV7-2 and TRBJ2-1, with TRBD2 identical over 8 bases. This CDR3 has 16 amino acids. The germline gives CDR1 SGHTA, CDR2 FQGNSA. J gave up 3 bases and V 1 base, and 5 bases lay outside the gene matches. The CDR3 DNA follows: TGTGCCAGCAGCTTAGTCTGGCGGGAGGACTACAATGAGCAGTTCTTC. The encoded protein is CASSLVWREDYNEQFF.

This clonotype was detected only a few times. The chain has TRBV5-1 and TRBJ1-1, with D possibly matching TRBD1 (5 bases). The germline gives CDR1 SGHRS, CDR2 YFSETQ. The CDR3 length is 15 residues. With 2 bases removed from V and 4 bases from J, the gap between germline ends came to 15 bases. The CDR3 loop is CASSLGTGSLTEAFF. CDR3 sequence (DNA): TGCGCCAGCAGCTTAGGGACTGGGAGTCTCACTGAAGCTTTCTTT.

The V gene is TRBV6-5, the J gene TRBJ1-1; D is ambiguous. The CDR3 runs 13 residues. Deletions cut 0 bases from V and 3 bases from J, with 5 bases between. Germline CDR1 is MNHEY and CDR2 is SVGAGI. This chain's CDR3 is CASSYSRDTEAFF. Written as DNA, the CDR3 is TGTGCCAGCAGTTACTCGCGAGACACTGAAGCTTTCTTT.

The chain links TRBV20-1 to TRBJ2-5, with D uncertain. The ends were cut back, 1 base at V and 1 base at J, with 7 bases in the middle. There are 13 residues in the CDR3. The germline V gene has CDR1 DFQATT and CDR2 SNEGSKA (reference sequence). The CDR3 protein is CSARAMGQETQYF. As DNA, the CDR3 is TGCAGTGCTAGAGCGATGGGCCAAGAGACCCAGTACTTC.

CDR3 protein: CASSQERRAEETQYF. The CDR3 DNA follows: TGTGCCAGCAGCCAAGAGAGGAGGGCGGAAGAGACCCAGTACTTC. The J gene is TRBJ2-5, the V gene TRBV3-1; D is perhaps TRBD2 (6 bases). Trimming pared 0 bases from V and 3 bases from J, leaving 11 bases between. This CDR3 contains 15 residues. Per the germline V gene, CDR1 is LGHDT and CDR2 is YNNKEL (reference sequence).

In this sample, this clonotype turned up many times. The V call is TRBV6-5, the J call TRBJ2-1, with D unresolved. There are 11 residues in the CDR3. The V end was cut by 3 bases, the J end by 6 bases, with 3 bases between. In germline, CDR1 is MNHEY, CDR2 SVGAGI. CDR3 nucleotides: TGTGCCAGCAGTTATTTCAATGAGCAGTTCTTC. This sequence encodes CASSYFNEQFF.

This chain connects TRBV6-6 to TRBJ2-7; unclear D gene. From germline, CDR1 is MNHNY and CDR2 SVGAGI (reference sequence). The CDR3 consists of 13 residues. V was shortened by 7 bases and J by 7 bases, with 17 bases between the two germline ends. DNA of the CDR3: TGTGCCAGCACTTGGGCGCGGACGTGGGAGCAGTACTTC. It yields the protein CASTWARTWEQYF.

This clonotype was seen a handful of times. The chain couples TRBV7-2 to TRBJ2-7; 8 positions match TRBD1. This CDR3 is 16 amino acids long. After removal of 5 bases from V and 7 bases from J, the junction contained 16 bases not matched to a gene. Germline V gene sequence: CDR1 SGHTA, CDR2 FQGNSA. The CDR3: CASSENPMDRVGEQYF. The DNA for the CDR3 is TGTGCCAGCAGCGAAAACCCGATGGACAGGGTGGGGGAGCAGTACTTC. The whole variable domain, remainder taken from reference TRBV7-2 and TRBJ2-7, is GAGVSQSPSNKVTEKGKDVELRCDPISGHTALYWYRQSLGQGLEFLIYFQGNSAPDKSGLPSDRFSAERTGGSVSTLTIQRTQQEDSAVYLCASSENPMDRVGEQYFGPGTRLTVT.

This clonotype was found many times. The chain recombines TRBV12-3 or TRBV12-4 with TRBJ1-1, with D maybe TRBD1 (6 bases). The V end was cut by 7 bases, the J end by 7 bases, with 19 bases between. This CDR3 has 14 amino acids. For the CDR3, the DNA is TGTGCCAGCACTCCCTCCGGGGGGCGGGTTGAAGCTTTCTTT. It encodes CASTPSGGRVEAFF.

This clonotype occurred many times. V and J are TRBV10-3 and TRBJ2-6; D is undetermined. V was cut by 0 bases and J by 4 bases, with 4 bases left in between. CDR3 length equals 14 residues. The germline CDR1 and CDR2 sequences are ENHRY and SYGVKD. CDR3 region: CAISESSGANVLTF. DNA for the CDR3: TGTGCCATCAGTGAGTCTTCGGGGGCCAACGTCCTGACTTTC.

This chain joins TRBV20-1 and TRBJ2-1; TRBD1 or TRBD2 may be the D gene (5 bases each). Between the trimmed V and J ends, which lost 0 bases and 4 bases, there was a span of 13 bases. CDR1 is DFQATT, CDR2 SNEGSKA, per germline (reference sequence). The CDR3 has 15 residues. The CDR3 DNA follows: TGCAGTGCTAGAGATCTGGACGGGGCTTACAATGAGCAGTTCTTC. Residues: CSARDLDGAYNEQFF.

The sample holds many counts of this clonotype. This chain links TRBV7-2 with TRBJ2-3; TRBD1 matches 8 bases. This CDR3 has 15 amino acids. Germline lookup yields CDR1 SGHTA and CDR2 FQGNSA. V lost 5 bases to trimming and J lost 1 base; unmatched junction nucleotides: 5. This CDR3 reads CASSGATGGTDTQYF. The CDR3 DNA reads as TGTGCCAGCAGCGGAGCGACAGGGGGCACAGATACGCAGTATTTT.

In its sample, this clonotype was seen many times. CDR3 bases: TGTGCCAGCAGTGGACCGGGACTAGCCGGGGAGCTGTTTTTT. This codes for CASSGPGLAGELFF. The rearrangement links TRBV2 to TRBJ2-2, with 8 bases identical to TRBD2. V was clipped by 4 bases and J by 6 bases; unmatched bases: 4. Germline V gene sequence: CDR1 SNHLY, CDR2 FYNNEI. This CDR3 has 14 amino acids.

This clonotype has at least ten counts. The CDR3 loop is CASSPTGTKNIQYF. In DNA form, the CDR3 reads TGTGCCAGCAGTCCAACAGGGACCAAAAACATTCAGTACTTC. This rearrangement joins TRBV27 to TRBJ2-4; possible D gene TRBD1, 6 bases. Germline CDR1 and CDR2: MNHEY and SMNVEV (reference sequence). V was clipped by 5 bases and J by 2 bases, with 10 bases between them. There are 14 residues in the CDR3.

This clonotype was seen at least ten times. The J gene is TRBJ1-1, the V gene TRBV29-1, with D perhaps TRBD1 (6 bases). The CDR3 spans 12 residues. From germline, CDR1 is SQVTM and CDR2 ANQGSEA. Trimming removed 2 bases at V and 7 bases at J, with 11 bases between. The CDR3 sequence: CSVELGGLEAFF. CDR3 DNA sequence: TGCAGCGTTGAACTGGGGGGCCTTGAAGCTTTCTTT.

This clonotype was seen at least ten times. The J gene is TRBJ1-4, the V gene TRBV12-3 or TRBV12-4, with a weak D call TRBD1 (5 bases). This CDR3 region has 15 residues. V was pared by 3 bases and J by 3 bases, with 11 bases between. CDR3 sequence: CASSFREKANEKLFF. The CDR3 nucleotides read TGTGCCAGCAGTTTCAGGGAAAAGGCTAATGAAAAACTGTTTTTT.

DNA of the CDR3: TGTGCCAGCAGCGGGACAGGGGAAAGTAATTCACCCCTCCACTTT. Its translation is CASSGTGESNSPLHF. The genes are TRBV7-8 and TRBJ1-6; 10 positions agree with TRBD1. The V gene end was trimmed by 5 bases and the J gene end by 6 bases; junction bases not matched to a gene: 4. Germline CDR1 SGHVS, CDR2 FQNEAQ. The CDR3 contains 15 residues.

The rearrangement links TRBV20-1 to TRBJ1-5, with 7 bases matching TRBD1. The CDR3 extends over 15 amino acids. Trimming took 6 bases from V and 0 from J; bases not matched to a gene: 8. Looked up from germline, CDR1 is DFQATT and CDR2 is SNEGSKA (reference sequence). Here the CDR3 reads CSATRQGNSNQPQHF. In DNA, the CDR3 is TGCAGTGCAACGAGACAGGGAAATAGCAATCAGCCCCAGCATTTT.

There are many counts of this clonotype. V is TRBV5-1 and J is TRBJ1-1; 7 nucleotides align to TRBD1. The ends lost 5 bases at V and 4 bases at J; junction bases unmatched: 17. The CDR3 has 17 amino acids. Germline CDR1 is SGHRS and CDR2 is YFSETQ. As DNA, the CDR3 is TGCGCCAGCAGATCCGAAACTCGACAGGGTTGGACCACTGAAGCTTTCTTT. This gives the protein CASRSETRQGWTTEAFF.

In its sample, this clonotype was seen many times. The J gene is TRBJ2-5, the V gene TRBV9, with D possibly matching TRBD2 (6 bases). V lost 0 bases and J 2 bases, leaving 17 bases between the germline ends. The CDR3 covers 17 residues. Germline V gives CDR1 SGDLS, CDR2 YYNGEE. The CDR3 coding sequence is TGTGCCAGCAGCGTAGCCGGGAGCGCCAGTTATCAAGAGACCCAGTACTTC. It translates to CASSVAGSASYQETQYF.

This clonotype was picked up many times. The chain employs TRBV5-5 and TRBJ1-1, with D perhaps TRBD1 (5 bases). The CDR3 totals 13 residues. V lost 2 bases to trimming and J lost 3 bases, with 8 bases between them. Germline V gene sequence: CDR1 SGHKS, CDR2 YYEKEE (reference sequence). The CDR3 DNA sequence: TGTGCCAGCAGCTTACGAGGGGACACTGAAGCTTTCTTT. This translates into CASSLRGDTEAFF.

At least ten counts were recorded for this clonotype. The J gene is TRBJ2-1, the V gene TRBV20-1; the match to TRBD2 covers 7 bases. Germline loops: CDR1 DFQATT, CDR2 SNEGSKA (reference sequence). After removal of 0 bases from V and 6 bases from J, the junction contained 5 bases not matched to a gene. The CDR3 extends over 14 amino acids. The CDR3 sequence is CSARELGTTNEQFF. As DNA, the CDR3 is TGCAGTGCTAGAGAACTTGGGACTACCAATGAGCAGTTCTTC.

This clonotype was picked up many times. J is TRBJ1-6 and V is TRBV25-1, with D unresolved. V was shortened by 1 base and J by 7 bases, with 8 bases between the two germline ends. This CDR3 is built from 14 residues. Germline assignment: CDR1 MGHDK and CDR2 SYGVNS. The CDR3 DNA reads TGTGCCAGCAGTGAATTTCACCGGAATTCACCCCTCCACTTT. It translates to CASSEFHRNSPLHF.